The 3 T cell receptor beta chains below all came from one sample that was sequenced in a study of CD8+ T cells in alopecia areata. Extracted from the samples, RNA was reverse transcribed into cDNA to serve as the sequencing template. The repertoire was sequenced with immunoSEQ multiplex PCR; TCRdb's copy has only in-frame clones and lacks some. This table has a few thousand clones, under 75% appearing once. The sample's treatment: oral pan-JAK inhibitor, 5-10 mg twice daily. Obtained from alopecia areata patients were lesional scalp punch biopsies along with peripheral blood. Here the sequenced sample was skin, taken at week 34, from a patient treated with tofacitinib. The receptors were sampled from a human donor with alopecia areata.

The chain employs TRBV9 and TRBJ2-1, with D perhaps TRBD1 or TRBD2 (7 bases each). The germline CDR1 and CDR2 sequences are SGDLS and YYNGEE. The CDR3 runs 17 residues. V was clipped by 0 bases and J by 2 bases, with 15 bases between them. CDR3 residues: CASSVESGTVAYNEQFF. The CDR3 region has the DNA TGTGCCAGCAGCGTAGAAAGCGGGACAGTCGCCTACAATGAGCAGTTCTTC.

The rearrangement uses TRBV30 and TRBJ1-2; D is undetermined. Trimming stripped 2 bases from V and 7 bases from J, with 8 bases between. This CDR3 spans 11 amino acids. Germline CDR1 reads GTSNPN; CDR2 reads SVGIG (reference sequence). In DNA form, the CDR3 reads TGTGCCTGGAGTCGCGAATCTGGCTACACCTTC. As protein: CAWSRESGYTF. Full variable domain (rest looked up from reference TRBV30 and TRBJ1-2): SQTIHQWPATLVQPVGSPLSLECTVEGTSNPNLYWYRQAAGRGLQLLFYSVGIGQISSEVPQNLSASRPQDRQFILSSKKLLLSDSGFYLCAWSRESGYTFGSGTRLTVV.

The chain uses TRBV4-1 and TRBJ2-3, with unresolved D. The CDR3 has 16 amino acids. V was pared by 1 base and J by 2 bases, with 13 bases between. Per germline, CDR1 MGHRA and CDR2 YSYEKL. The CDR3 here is CASSQVNLGFTDTQYF. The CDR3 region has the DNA TGCGCCAGCAGCCAAGTTAACTTGGGGTTCACAGATACGCAGTATTTT.